This T cell receptor (beta chain) was retrieved from a study of OX40 agonist ivuxolimab in advanced cancers. The CDR3 has 14 residues. Trimming shortened V by 0 bases and J by 0 bases, and 3 bases separated the two germline ends. Germline V gene sequence: CDR1 SGHRS, CDR2 YFSETQ. Using immunoSEQ multiplex PCR, the repertoire was profiled, and TCRdb retains in-frame clones only, with some absent. The sample consists of about 38,000 clones, 85% to 90% of them appearing once. Autoimmune disease history or systemic immunosuppression led to patients being barred. The chain is built from TRBV5-1 and TRBJ2-2; no clear D. The TCR was taken from an adult with an advanced solid tumor such as melanoma, head and neck, liver or kidney cancer. Sequences were derived from CD4+ or CD8+ T cells sorted from blood, sampled in a trial of the OX40 agonist ivuxolimab. This CDR3 is CASSLGANTGELFF. The CDR3 DNA reads TGCGCCAGCAGCTTGGGTGCGAACACCGGGGAGCTGTTTTTT.